What follows are 13 T cell receptor beta chains derived from one specimen sequenced in a study of a mutant IDH1 vaccine in newly diagnosed glioma. Time point reported: week 11, during vaccination. Topical imiquimod accompanied each vaccine dose, which consisted of 300 ug of mutant IDH1 20-mer peptide. These receptors have no identified antigens. Clones were read by immunoSEQ multiplex PCR, and TCRdb kept only the in-frame ones, dropping some. The data show about 110,000 clones, around 90% seen once. The source material was PBMCs, sampled from a glioma patient whose treatment included an IDH1 peptide vaccine. The source of these receptors is a woman aged 50 to 60 with glioma.

V and J are TRBV10-2 and TRBJ1-6; the D gene is possibly TRBD1 (6 bases). The CDR3 has 15 residues. V lost 8 bases to trimming and J lost 4 bases, with 15 bases between them. Germline CDR1 and CDR2: WSHSY and SAAADI. DNA of the CDR3: TGCGCCAGCTCAGGGGAGGGCGATTATAATTCACCCCTCCACTTT. Translated, it gives CASSGEGDYNSPLHF.

The chain combines TRBV27 with TRBJ2-5; 8 bases are a match to TRBD1. The CDR3 loop spans 14 amino acids. Germline CDR1 is MNHEY and CDR2 is SMNVEV (reference sequence). The V gene end was trimmed by 1 base and the J gene end by 5 bases; junction bases not matched to a gene: 3. For the CDR3, the DNA is TGTGCCAGCAGTTTATACAGGGGGGAGGAGACCCAGTACTTC. It encodes CASSLYRGEETQYF.

This chain connects TRBV28 to TRBJ1-1; TRBD1 matches 8 bases. The CDR3 runs 14 residues. Germline V gene lookup returns CDR1 MDHEN and CDR2 SYDVKM. V was clipped by 6 bases and J by 1 base; unmatched bases: 4. CDR3 sequence (DNA): TGTGCCAGCAGACCGACAGGGGCGAACACTGAAGCTTTCTTT. It is translated as CASRPTGANTEAFF.

The chain joins TRBV2 to TRBJ2-6; D gene ambiguous. CDR3 length equals 14 residues. The germline V gene has CDR1 SNHLY and CDR2 FYNNEI. Deletions cut 5 bases from V and 2 bases from J, with 7 bases between. The CDR3 DNA reads TGTGCCAGCAGTTACAGAGCTGGGGCCAACGTCCTGACTTTC. It is translated as CASSYRAGANVLTF.

This sequence joins TRBV30 and TRBJ1-4; D remains unclear. Germline V gives CDR1 GTSNPN, CDR2 SVGIG (reference sequence). Deletions cut 1 base from V and 6 bases from J, with 9 bases between. CDR3 length equals 13 residues. The CDR3: CAWSGLLDEKLFF. CDR3 bases: TGTGCCTGGAGTGGACTTTTGGATGAAAAACTGTTTTTT.

The chain has TRBV5-1 and TRBJ2-6, with D possibly called TRBD1 or TRBD2 (5 bases each). Deletions cut 0 bases from V and 0 bases from J, with 16 bases between. CDR3 size: 19 residues. Germline lookup yields CDR1 SGHRS and CDR2 YFSETQ. CDR3 DNA: TGCGCCAGCAGCTTGGCGGGGCCAGGTCCCCTCTCTGGGGCCAACGTCCTGACTTTC. Translation gives CASSLAGPGPLSGANVLTF.

The V call is TRBV5-1, the J call TRBJ2-5; a weak D match, TRBD1 (5 bases). CDR1 is SGHRS and CDR2 is YFSETQ in the germline V gene. The V gene lost 1 base and the J gene lost 3 bases, with 10 bases spanning the gap. This CDR3 is 14 amino acids long. This CDR3 is CASSLLGVEETQYF. DNA for the CDR3: TGCGCCAGCAGCTTGCTAGGGGTGGAAGAGACCCAGTACTTC.

The V call is TRBV5-1, the J call TRBJ2-1, with D perhaps matching TRBD1 or TRBD2 (5 bases each). The V gene lost 4 bases and the J gene lost 1 base, with 15 bases spanning the gap. Germline V gene data show CDR1 as SGHRS and CDR2 as YFSETQ. The CDR3 consists of 16 residues. The CDR3 here is CASSPFSRGSYNEQFF. The CDR3 coding sequence is TGCGCCAGCAGCCCTTTCTCGAGGGGTTCCTACAATGAGCAGTTCTTC. Full variable domain (outside the CDR3, taken from reference TRBV5-1 and TRBJ2-1): KAGVTQTPRYLIKTRGQQVTLSCSPISGHRSVSWYQQTPGQGLQFLFEYFSETQRNKGNFPGRFSGRQFSNSRSEMNVSTLELGDSALYLCASSPFSRGSYNEQFFGPGTRLTVL.

The table lists this clone with a few counts. The J gene is TRBJ1-5, the V gene TRBV4-1, with D maybe TRBD1 (5 bases). CDR3 length equals 16 residues. Germline CDR1 and CDR2: MGHRA and YSYEKL. Trimming cost V 4 bases and J 5 bases, with 18 bases left between them. The CDR3 DNA is TGCGCCAGCAGCCCACAAGATGGGCAGGGCGATCAGCCCCAGCATTTT. Translated: CASSPQDGQGDQPQHF.

This chain joins TRBV5-1 and TRBJ2-1, with D unresolved. Per germline, CDR1 SGHRS and CDR2 YFSETQ. V shed 0 bases and J shed 0 bases, with 7 bases lying between them. The length of the CDR3 is 15 residues. DNA for the CDR3: TGCGCCAGCAGCTTGGACCCCGTCTCCTACAATGAGCAGTTCTTC. Protein product: CASSLDPVSYNEQFF.

V usage is TRBV27 and J usage is TRBJ2-3; no clear D gene. Germline CDR1 and CDR2: MNHEY and SMNVEV (reference sequence). This CDR3 has 11 amino acids. Trimming left V 8 bases short and J 7 bases short, with 10 bases between. The DNA for the CDR3 is TGTGCCAGCTGCCTTGTCCATACGCAGTATTTT. This translates into CASCLVHTQYF.

This rearrangement joins TRBV11-2 to TRBJ1-5, with D perhaps matching TRBD1 (5 bases). V gave up 1 base and J gave up 2 bases, with 6 bases separating them. This CDR3 contains 14 residues. Germline CDR1 reads SGHAT; CDR2 reads FQNNGV. The CDR3 bases are TGTGCCAGCAGCTTAGGGGACGGCAATCAGCCCCAGCATTTT. Translated: CASSLGDGNQPQHF.

The rearrangement uses TRBV6-5 and TRBJ2-6, with TRBD2 as a possible D gene (5 bases). The germline gives CDR1 MNHEY, CDR2 SVGAGI. Trimming shortened V by 2 bases and J by 4 bases, and 12 bases separated the two germline ends. CDR3 length equals 16 residues. The CDR3 sequence: CASSYLAGSGANVLTF. The CDR3 coding sequence is TGTGCCAGCAGTTACCTGGCGGGCTCGGGGGCCAACGTCCTGACTTTC.